This T cell receptor (beta chain) was captured by sequencing in a study of T cell repertoires in cytomegalovirus infection. The study, taken as a whole, reports: Cumulative frequency of public TCR beta families picked out carriers of CMV plus the relevant HLA.

One entry per CDR3 protein results from TCRdb running MiXCR on the reads. The data show around 630,000 distinct CDR3 sequences, with 20% to 25% seen just once and roughly 8% held by the top ten. Germline V gene sequence: CDR1 MDHEN, CDR2 SYDVKM. V was shortened by 2 bases and J by 1 base, with 5 bases between the two germline ends. There are 13 residues in the CDR3. This clonotype was seen a few times. Antigen specificity is unknown. Sample: CD8+ T cells from PBMCs. The sequence was obtained from a human donor in good health (CMV status not recorded). Some clones in this sample may be carry-over from other donors' samples. This chain connects TRBV28 to TRBJ2-5, with unresolved D. The CDR3 nucleotides read TGTGCCAGCAGTTTAATTAGCCAAGAGACCCAGTACTTC. Protein sequence: CASSLISQETQYF.